The T cell receptor (beta chain) under discussion was sequenced for a study of vaccination effects on CD4 cells after COVID-19. Turning to the study itself: Post-vaccine specimens were collected at a median of 72 days following the second dose. The study, taken as a whole, reports: After vaccination, at late timepoints, clones induced by infection and by vaccine contracted markedly. Vaccine-induced clones in healthy vaccinees cross-reacted with common cold coronaviruses in only 1 of 255 cases.

Libraries were prepared by immunoSEQ multiplex PCR; TCRdb keeps only in-frame clonotypes and omits some of them. Here the sample spans 25,000 to 40,000 clones, 55% to 70% being singletons. With respect to this clone: Its antigen is unknown.

Germline assignment: CDR1 SGHAT and CDR2 FQDESV (reference sequence). V shed 1 base and J shed 9 bases, with 12 bases lying between them. The CDR3 totals 13 residues. Under the ViraFEST assay, PBMC were stimulated with viral peptide pools so that antigen-specific CD4+ T cells expanded. Sequencing was performed afterwards. Researchers isolated CD4+ T cells once approximately eleven days of culture had elapsed. Everyone in the study got two shots of either the BNT162b2 or mRNA-1273 vaccine. Wells of roughly 2.1 million PBMC each were grown with about 9.5 IU/ml IL-2 and about 9.6 ug/ml peptides. The material was CD4+ T cells from PBMCs cultured with SARS-CoV-2 spike peptides, obtained after COVID-19 vaccination. The rearrangement uses TRBV11-1 and TRBJ1-1; D gene uncertain. This receptor was taken from a human donor who received a COVID-19 vaccine. The chain's CDR3 is CASSLGSREQAFF. The CDR3 DNA sequence: TGTGCCAGCAGCTTAGGGAGCCGGGAGCAAGCTTTCTTT.